Each of the 16 T cell receptor beta chains below was sequenced from the same sample in a study of long-term antiretroviral therapy in people with HIV. A v3.0 immunoSEQ assay was performed at survey level. Using immunoSEQ multiplex PCR, the repertoire was profiled, and TCRdb retains in-frame clones only, with some absent. Among 30,000 to 40,000 clones listed, around 80% were seen once. The sample here was unsorted PBMCs, taken 0.6 years after starting antiretroviral therapy. Receptors originate from a man aged 18 to 29 with HIV.

The rearrangement uses TRBV28 and TRBJ1-5; no definite D call. The CDR3 extends over 12 amino acids. The germline gives CDR1 MDHEN, CDR2 SYDVKM. Trimming removed 6 bases from V and 4 bases from J, with 7 bases in between. The DNA of the CDR3 is TGTGCCAGCAGCCGCGGGAATCAGCCCCAGCATTTT. Protein sequence: CASSRGNQPQHF.

The rearrangement links TRBV19 to TRBJ2-7; perhaps TRBD2 as D (6 bases). The germline V gene encodes CDR1 LNHDA and CDR2 SQIVND (reference sequence). V lost 6 bases and J 4 bases, leaving 16 bases between the germline ends. This CDR3 is 14 amino acids long. In DNA, the CDR3 is TGTGCCAGTAGCCTACAGGACGGAGGGTACGAGCAGTACTTC. Residues: CASSLQDGGYEQYF.

The rearrangement links TRBV28 to TRBJ2-5; 8 bases line up with TRBD1. CDR1 and CDR2 (germline): MDHEN, SYDVKM. This CDR3 comprises 13 residues. V was clipped by 5 bases and J by 4 bases; unmatched bases: 3. The DNA of the CDR3 is TGTGCCAGCAGTGATGGACAGGGAGAGACCCAGTACTTC. This codes for CASSDGQGETQYF.

This clone was counted a few times. This chain uses TRBV14 with TRBJ1-2, with a possible D match to TRBD1 (5 bases). Germline CDR1 reads SGHDN; CDR2 reads FVKESK. The CDR3 runs 16 residues. Trimming stripped 1 base from V and 4 bases from J, with 16 bases between. CDR3 amino acids: CASSQVRSGGRYGYTF. CDR3 bases: TGTGCCAGCAGCCAAGTTCGGTCGGGGGGTCGCTATGGCTACACCTTC.

The chain uses TRBV28 and TRBJ1-5; TRBD1 matches 8 bases. Per the germline V gene, CDR1 is MDHEN and CDR2 is SYDVKM. Losses at the gene ends were 7 bases for V and 4 bases for J; bases not matched to a gene: 6. CDR3 length: 14 amino acids. CDR3 in amino acids: CASTTRGLNQPQHF. The CDR3, as DNA: TGTGCCAGCACCACCAGGGGGCTGAATCAGCCCCAGCATTTT. The full variable domain, completed using reference TRBV28 and TRBJ1-5, is DVKVTQSSRYLVKRTGEKVFLECVQDMDHENMFWYRQDPGLGLRLIYFSYDVKMKEKGDIPEGYSVSREKKERFSLILESASTNQTSMYLCASTTRGLNQPQHFGDGTRLSIL.

The chain is built from TRBV19 and TRBJ2-1; TRBD2 matches 10 bases. V shed 10 bases and J 5 bases; nucleotides not matched to a gene: 8. This CDR3 contains 14 residues. The germline CDR1 and CDR2 sequences are LNHDA and SQIVND (reference sequence). The CDR3 loop reads CATNLAGADNEQFF. The CDR3 DNA reads as TGTGCCACTAATCTAGCGGGAGCAGACAATGAGCAGTTCTTC. Based on the CDR3 plus reference TRBV19 and TRBJ2-1, the full variable domain is DGGITQSPKYLFRKEGQNVTLSCEQNLNHDAMYWYRQDPGQGLRLIYYSQIVNDFQKGDIAEGYSVSREKKESFPLTVTSAQKNPTAFYLCATNLAGADNEQFFGPGTRLTVL.

This chain uses TRBV5-1 with TRBJ2-5, with D perhaps matching TRBD1 (5 bases). In germline, CDR1 is SGHRS, CDR2 YFSETQ. This CDR3 spans 13 amino acids. The germline V and J ends were trimmed by 4 bases and 7 bases, with 14 bases remaining between them. The CDR3 bases are TGCGCCAGCAGCATGGACACCTCAGGGACCCAGTACTTC. Its protein product is CASSMDTSGTQYF.

V and J are TRBV7-9 and TRBJ1-1; D remains unclear. The CDR3 covers 15 residues. The ends were cut back, 7 bases at V and 3 bases at J, with 18 bases in the middle. The germline gives CDR1 SEHNR, CDR2 FQNEAQ (reference sequence). The CDR3 DNA sequence: TGTGCCAGCAATCCAGGCGGAGGACGGGACACTGAAGCTTTCTTT. Encoded protein: CASNPGGGRDTEAFF.

This clone was recorded only once. The conserved final phenylalanine or tryptophan is absent from the CDR3, which likely points to a read error. Because the CDR3's place on the DNA is in doubt, the DNA is left out and the CDR3 is given as listed by TCRdb. This CDR3 is CASSLQGL. The V gene is TRBV27, the J gene TRBJ2-3. Germline V lookup: CDR1 MNHEY, CDR2 SMNVEV (reference sequence). The CDR3 sequence runs 8 residues, both termini included.

This clone was detected a few times. This chain connects TRBV9 to TRBJ1-2, with TRBD1 matching 12 bases. The CDR3 runs 16 residues. V gave up 3 bases and J gave up 8 bases; unmatched junction bases: 11. Germline-derived CDR1 and CDR2 are SGDLS and YYNGEE. The chain's CDR3 is CASSATPGQGARGYTF. CDR3 DNA: TGTGCCAGCAGCGCCACTCCGGGACAGGGGGCGCGGGGCTACACCTTC.

This chain joins TRBV7-6 and TRBJ2-7; D might be TRBD1 (6 bases). The V gene's germline CDR1 is SGHVS and CDR2 FNYEAQ. The CDR3 sequence is 13 residues long. The germline V and J ends were trimmed by 0 bases and 6 bases, with 9 bases remaining between them. The CDR3 loop reads CASSLASGAEQYF. CDR3 nucleotides: TGTGCCAGCAGCTTAGCCTCAGGGGCCGAGCAGTACTTC.

V usage is TRBV6-5 and J usage is TRBJ1-1, with D unclear. V was shortened by 0 bases and J by 0 bases, with 5 bases between the two germline ends. The germline gives CDR1 MNHEY, CDR2 SVGAGI. The CDR3 has 14 residues. The CDR3 spells CASSYSSVNTEAFF. The DNA of the CDR3 is TGTGCCAGCAGTTACTCGTCGGTGAACACTGAAGCTTTCTTT.

The chain links TRBV7-2 to TRBJ2-3; D is unclear. There are 12 residues in the CDR3. CDR1 and CDR2 (germline): SGHTA, FQGNSA. V was clipped by 5 bases and J by 6 bases, with 9 bases between them. Here the CDR3 DNA reads TGTGCCAGCAGCCGCGCGTGGGATACGCAGTATTTT. Translated: CASSRAWDTQYF.

The chain joins TRBV4-3 to TRBJ1-4; unclear D gene. The CDR3 length is 15 residues. V was clipped by 4 bases and J by 0 bases, with 9 bases between them. Germline CDR1 reads LGHNA; CDR2 reads YSLEER. The CDR3 spells CASSPLGTTNEKLFF. The CDR3 coding sequence is TGCGCCAGCAGCCCTCTAGGGACAACTAATGAAAAACTGTTTTTT.

V usage is TRBV4-3 and J usage is TRBJ2-1; 7 bases align to TRBD2. CDR1 and CDR2 from the germline V gene are LGHNA and YSLEER. This CDR3 spans 15 amino acids. With 4 bases clipped from V and 0 bases from J, the junction kept 3 bases outside the gene matches. The DNA of the CDR3 is TGCGCCAGCAGCCCCGGGAGGTTCTCCTACAATGAGCAGTTCTTC. This codes for CASSPGRFSYNEQFF.

This sequence joins TRBV5-1 and TRBJ2-7; TRBD2 matches at 11 bases. CDR3 size: 15 residues. V lost 3 bases and J lost 2; bases outside the gene matches: 4. Germline CDR1 SGHRS, CDR2 YFSETQ. This CDR3 is CASSSGLAAAYEQYF. The CDR3, as DNA: TGCGCCAGCAGCTCGGGACTAGCGGCTGCCTACGAGCAGTACTTC.